The sample holds a few counts of the clone carrying this TCR beta chain. Its specificity is not known. This sample was included in a study of T-cell memory formation after mild COVID-19. Study results and caveats: Still unconfirmed is whether the second-wave clones peaking on day 37 recognized SARS-CoV-2.

TCRdb reprocessed the 5' RACE reads via MiXCR and lists one record per CDR3 protein. The sample shows 300,000 to 400,000 distinct CDR3 sequences, 28% of them seen only once. This sequence originates from an adult woman who had mild COVID-19 (a few samples of this study predate the infection). Cell type and time point are not known. The sequencing sample was made of PBMCs or a T cell subset sorted from them (not recorded which).

DNA of the CDR3: TGTGCCAGGCAGGGCACAGGGGTTTGGGGTCGCGAGCAGTACTTC. As protein: CARQGTGVWGREQYF. This rearrangement joins TRBV24-1 to TRBJ2-7, with 7 bases lining up with TRBD1. The CDR3 runs 15 residues. In germline, CDR1 is KGHDR, CDR2 SFDVKD. The junction had 18 bases not matched to a gene; V was cut back by 11 bases and J by 6 bases.